These 22 T cell receptor beta chains came from one sample sequenced in a study of T cell clones after liver transplantation. The table came from immunoSEQ multiplex PCR; TCRdb's copy has only in-frame clones and leaves some out. The sample has about 60,000 clones; 65% to 75% are singletons. The specimen was CD4+ T cells from blood, collected before liver transplant. These receptors all stem from a human donor who received a liver transplant.

A single count supports this clone. Written as DNA, the CDR3 is TGCGCCAGCAGCCCCAACCAGGGTCCCTACGAGCAGTACTTC. This codes for CASSPNQGPYEQYF. This chain links TRBV4-1 with TRBJ2-7; tentatively, D is TRBD1 (5 bases). The ends were cut back, 4 bases at V and 2 bases at J, with 12 bases in the middle. Germline lookup yields CDR1 MGHRA and CDR2 YSYEKL. This CDR3 contains 14 residues.

The genes are TRBV19 and TRBJ1-6, with TRBD1 as a possible D gene (6 bases). Germline values: CDR1 LNHDA, CDR2 SQIVND (reference sequence). CDR3 length equals 15 residues. V lost 6 bases to trimming and J lost 7 bases, with 16 bases between them. CDR3 sequence: CASRPTRDRNSPLHF. In DNA, the CDR3 is TGTGCCAGTAGACCCACCCGTGACAGGAATTCACCCCTCCACTTT.

V usage is TRBV28 and J usage is TRBJ1-1, with a weak D call TRBD1 (5 bases). The V gene's germline CDR1 is MDHEN and CDR2 SYDVKM. The CDR3 is made up of 14 amino acids. V lost 6 bases and J 3 bases, leaving 14 bases between the germline ends. The CDR3 region has the DNA TGTGCCAGCAGATCACAGGAAGGGCACACTGAAGCTTTCTTT. Translating it yields CASRSQEGHTEAFF.

DNA of the CDR3: TGTGCCAGCAGCCAAGATCGCGGGACGGGAGAAACTTTCTTT. Its translation: CASSQDRGTGETFF. The chain uses TRBV14 and TRBJ1-1, with D possibly matching TRBD1 (5 bases). Trimming stripped 0 bases from V and 12 bases from J, with 17 bases between. The CDR3 has 14 amino acids. Germline-derived CDR1 and CDR2 are SGHDN and FVKESK. Combining the CDR3 with reference TRBV14 and TRBJ1-1 gives the whole variable domain EAGVTQFPSHSVIEKGQTVTLRCDPISGHDNLYWYRRVMGKEIKFLLHFVKESKQDESGMPNNRFLAERTGGTYSTLKVQPAELEDSGVYFCASSQDRGTGETFFGQGTRLTVV.

The chain employs TRBV9 and TRBJ2-5; possible D gene TRBD1, 6 bases. The length of the CDR3 is 16 residues. Germline values: CDR1 SGDLS, CDR2 YYNGEE. Trimming removed 4 bases at V and 1 base at J, with 17 bases between. CDR3 loop: CASSLSGTLTQETQYF. CDR3 nucleotide sequence: TGTGCCAGCAGCTTATCCGGGACACTTACCCAAGAGACCCAGTACTTC.

The chain links TRBV7-9 to TRBJ2-3; weak D call: TRBD2 (6 bases). The CDR3 extends over 14 amino acids. CDR1 SEHNR and CDR2 FQNEAQ come from the germline V gene (reference sequence). The V and J ends lost 4 bases and 6 bases respectively, with 14 bases between them. The CDR3 nucleotides are TGTGCCAGCAGCTCGGCTGGGGCGGGGGATACGCAGTATTTT. Translated: CASSSAGAGDTQYF. The variable domain in full, with the rest retrieved from reference TRBV7-9 and TRBJ2-3, is DTGVSQNPRHKITKRGQNVTFRCDPISEHNRLYWYRQTLGQGPEFLTYFQNEAQLEKSRLLSDRFSAERPKGSFSTLEIQRTEQGDSAMYLCASSSAGAGDTQYFGPGTRLTVL.

The chain uses TRBV18 and TRBJ1-1; 9 nucleotides match TRBD1. This CDR3 comprises 14 residues. Trimming took 6 bases from V and 11 from J; bases not matched to a gene: 13. Germline values: CDR1 KGHSH, CDR2 LQKENI. The CDR3 coding sequence is TGTGCCAGCTCGCTACAGGGGGCGCGACTCGAGGCTTTCTTT. Translated, it gives CASSLQGARLEAFF.

The V call is TRBV25-1, the J call TRBJ2-3, with 7 bases that match TRBD2. V shed 4 bases and J 3 bases; nucleotides not matched to a gene: 7. CDR3 length equals 15 residues. Germline V gives CDR1 MGHDK, CDR2 SYGVNS. Written as DNA, the CDR3 is TGTGCCAGCAGTGGCCGCGGGGGAGTAACAGATACGCAGTATTTT. Protein: CASSGRGGVTDTQYF.

The genes are TRBV29-1 and TRBJ2-3; D possibly corresponds to TRBD2 (5 bases). The V end was cut by 6 bases, the J end by 2 bases, with 18 bases between. The CDR3 sequence is 15 residues long. CDR1 is SQVTM and CDR2 is ANQGSEA in the germline V gene. For the CDR3, the DNA is TGCAGCGTCCTGCGGGCCCCAACGTCCACAGATACGCAGTATTTT. This codes for CSVLRAPTSTDTQYF.

This chain connects TRBV5-4 to TRBJ1-1; 8 bases align to TRBD1. CDR3 size: 14 residues. Per the germline V gene, CDR1 is SGHNT and CDR2 is YYREEE (reference sequence). V shed 3 bases and J 2 bases; nucleotides not matched to a gene: 3. This chain's CDR3 is CASSYGQGNTEAFF. CDR3 in DNA: TGTGCCAGCAGCTACGGACAGGGAAACACTGAAGCTTTCTTT.

The chain joins TRBV19 to TRBJ2-7; 7 nucleotides align to TRBD2. V was clipped by 3 bases and J by 0 bases; unmatched bases: 5. The CDR3 has 15 residues. CDR1 and CDR2 (germline): LNHDA, SQIVND (reference sequence). CDR3 in DNA: TGTGCCAGTAGTATGGTGCGGGGGAGCTCCTACGAGCAGTACTTC. This gives the protein CASSMVRGSSYEQYF.

The chain employs TRBV20-1 and TRBJ1-1, with D hard to call. Trimming shortened V by 6 bases and J by 5 bases, and 10 bases separated the two germline ends. The germline V gene encodes CDR1 DFQATT and CDR2 SNEGSKA (reference sequence). The CDR3 totals 11 residues. The CDR3 DNA sequence: TGCAGTGCCACGAGCTCGACTGAAGCTTTCTTT. Its translation: CSATSSTEAFF.

The J gene is TRBJ1-6, the V gene TRBV27; D gene unclear. Trimming shortened V by 5 bases and J by 0 bases, and 8 bases separated the two germline ends. Germline V gene data show CDR1 as MNHEY and CDR2 as SMNVEV (reference sequence). The CDR3 is 15 amino acids. CDR3: CASSLRSSYNSPLHF. The CDR3 coding sequence is TGTGCCAGCAGTCTAAGGAGCTCCTATAATTCACCCCTCCACTTT.

This rearrangement joins TRBV19 to TRBJ1-2; 9 nucleotides line up with TRBD1. CDR1 and CDR2 from the germline V gene are LNHDA and SQIVND (reference sequence). This CDR3 has 14 amino acids. The J segment lost 2 bases and the V segment lost 7 bases, leaving 5 bases of the junction unmatched. CDR3 sequence: CASTGTGSNYGYTF. The CDR3 nucleotides are TGTGCCAGTACAGGGACAGGGTCGAACTATGGCTACACCTTC.

V is TRBV9 and J is TRBJ1-4, with 7 bases that match TRBD1. Germline-derived CDR1 and CDR2 are SGDLS and YYNGEE. J was trimmed by 7 bases and V by 2 bases; bases with no gene match: 8. The CDR3 consists of 15 residues. The DNA for the CDR3 is TGTGCCAGCAGCGTGGCACAGGGGATCACTGAAAAACTGTTTTTT. Its protein is CASSVAQGITEKLFF.

V and J are TRBV2 and TRBJ2-6; D remains unclear. The CDR3 length is 15 residues. Trimming took off 4 bases at V and 3 bases at J, with 10 bases between the two ends. From germline, CDR1 is SNHLY and CDR2 FYNNEI. DNA of the CDR3: TGTGCCAGCAGTGGAACTCCATATGGGGCCAACGTCCTGACTTTC. Translating it yields CASSGTPYGANVLTF.

The CDR3 coding sequence is TGTGCCAGCAGTCCCGGACTAGCGGGGGGGCTAGGGGCCGGGGAGCTGTTTTTT. Encoded protein: CASSPGLAGGLGAGELFF. V gene TRBV28 combines with J gene TRBJ2-2, with 15 positions matching TRBD2. The CDR3 consists of 18 residues. Germline values: CDR1 MDHEN, CDR2 SYDVKM. V lost 5 bases to trimming and J lost 6 bases; unmatched junction nucleotides: 10.

This clone is a singleton in its sample. This chain links TRBV19 with TRBJ1-1; 7 nucleotides align to TRBD1. V lost 5 bases and J lost 3; bases outside the gene matches: 3. This CDR3 is 13 amino acids long. Looked up from germline, CDR1 is LNHDA and CDR2 is SQIVND (reference sequence). Here the CDR3 reads CASSQDRDTEAFF. The CDR3 nucleotides are TGTGCCAGTAGTCAAGACAGGGACACTGAAGCTTTCTTT.

This clone was counted between two and nine times. The chain links TRBV10-1 to TRBJ2-7, with D perhaps TRBD1 (6 bases). The germline V gene encodes CDR1 WNHNN and CDR2 SYGVQD (reference sequence). The CDR3 has 13 amino acids. Deletions cut 6 bases from V and 7 bases from J, with 16 bases between. CDR3 DNA: TGCGCCAGCAGGGCTTCCCTTCAGGGGGAGCAGTACTTC. It yields the protein CASRASLQGEQYF.

CDR3 residues: CASSLARGDEKLFF. DNA of the CDR3: TGTGCCAGCAGCTTGGCTAGGGGCGACGAAAAACTGTTTTTT. The J gene is TRBJ1-4, the V gene TRBV5-4, with D perhaps matching TRBD1 (5 bases). Germline-derived CDR1 and CDR2 are SGHNT and YYREEE (reference sequence). Trimming removed 0 bases from V and 8 bases from J, with 11 bases in between. The CDR3 runs 14 residues.

This clone was seen a few times. J is TRBJ1-1 and V is TRBV5-4; D perhaps matches TRBD1 (6 bases). CDR3 length: 15 amino acids. V was trimmed by 0 bases and J by 4 bases, leaving 13 bases between them. Per germline, CDR1 SGHNT and CDR2 YYREEE (reference sequence). CDR3 bases: TGTGCCAGCAGCTTGGCCTTGGCAGGGGCCACTGAAGCTTTCTTT. Translation: CASSLALAGATEAFF.

The gene calls are TRBV2 and TRBJ1-5, with D tentatively TRBD1 (6 bases). The CDR3 extends over 14 amino acids. Trimming cost V 6 bases and J 7 bases, with 16 bases left between them. Germline CDR1 is SNHLY and CDR2 is FYNNEI. Here the CDR3 reads CASRWEGGEQPQHF. The CDR3 nucleotides are TGTGCCAGCAGGTGGGAGGGGGGAGAACAGCCCCAGCATTTT.